The rows below give T cell receptor beta chains drawn from one sample of a study of Ad26.COV2.S vaccination and SARS-CoV-2 variants. This table comes from immunoSEQ multiplex PCR, and its TCRdb copy is limited to in-frame clones, with some not included. The table has a few hundred thousand clones, 89% seen once. The sample was peripheral blood, taken in a trial of Ad26.COV2.S vaccine versus placebo. The source of these receptors is a person aged 18-60 years who received the Ad26.COV2.S COVID-19 vaccine or a placebo. Both conserved end residues are part of each CDR3.

>TRBV30|17
CAWSSLGAGSSYNEQFF
>TRBV4-1|16
CASSQGLAAHTGELFF
>TRBV6-5|14
CASNGQATLLEAFF
>TRBV27|15
CASSLSGADTGELFF
>TRBV19|13
CASSIGASGTAFF
>TRBV10-1|16
CASSESAVTSYNEQFF
>TRBV7-2|16
CASSLEAGGYPYEQYF
>TRBV6-9|18
CASSYPPLRGEANEKLFF
>TRBV18|15
CASSPPGGLAYGYTF
>TRBV7-2|15
CASSPRGNQGEPQHF
>TRBV28|14
CASSLVPLTGELFF
>TRBV5-1|14
CASSLEGHGNTIYF
>TRBV6-5|13
CASSLSSNQPQHF
>TRBV6-5|15
CASSYSLPGLGKLFF
>TRBV2|16
CASIGLAGEKSNEQFF
>TRBV7-8|16
CASSLARVDPYNEQFF
>TRBV11-3|11
CASSLAGQAVF
>TRBV3-1/TRBV3-2|16
CASSWASGTTKNIQYF
>TRBV12-3/TRBV12-4|12
CASRTDNSPLHF
>TRBV7-7|15
CASSLAGAVTDTQYF
>TRBV27|14
CASSNRASSYEQYF
>TRBV6-5|15
CASSRQREVYDEQYF
>TRBV20-1|13
CSASRNRGYEQYF
>TRBV28|17
CASSPLSGTGAYNEQFF
>TRBV7-3|13
CASSTFRGSPLHF
>TRBV6-1|15
CASSEIGGLNTEAFF